This TCR beta chain was profiled in a study of T cells in Graves' hyperthyroidism and ophthalmopathy. CDR3 length equals 9 residues. CDR1 is SNHLY, CDR2 FYNNEI, per germline. A note on this clonotype: Its antigen remains unidentified.

It was uncontrolled infection, other autoimmune disease, pregnancy or lactation that excluded patients. Every diagnosis used clinical symptoms, serum thyroxine and TRAb, thyroid ultrasound and orbital computed tomography. The study's findings and limits: Most clonotypes expanded in thyroid above 0.001 were likewise present in blood.

Amplification targeted TCR beta CDR3 regions from RNA transcripts. First-round RT-PCR with HTBI primers amplified the TCR CDR3 region. TCRdb processed the multiplex PCR reads anew with MiXCR; each CDR3 protein has one entry. The data hold 500,000 to 800,000 distinct CDR3 sequences, with roughly 46% observed a single time. Sequencing input: peripheral blood or thyroid tissue (not recorded which). The source is an adult man with Graves' disease, either hyperthyroidism or ophthalmopathy (not recorded which). The V gene is TRBV2, the J gene TRBJ1-6, with D hard to call. The DNA for the CDR3 is TGTCCCCTGGTGAGATCCCTCCACTTT. Translating it yields CPLVRSLHF.